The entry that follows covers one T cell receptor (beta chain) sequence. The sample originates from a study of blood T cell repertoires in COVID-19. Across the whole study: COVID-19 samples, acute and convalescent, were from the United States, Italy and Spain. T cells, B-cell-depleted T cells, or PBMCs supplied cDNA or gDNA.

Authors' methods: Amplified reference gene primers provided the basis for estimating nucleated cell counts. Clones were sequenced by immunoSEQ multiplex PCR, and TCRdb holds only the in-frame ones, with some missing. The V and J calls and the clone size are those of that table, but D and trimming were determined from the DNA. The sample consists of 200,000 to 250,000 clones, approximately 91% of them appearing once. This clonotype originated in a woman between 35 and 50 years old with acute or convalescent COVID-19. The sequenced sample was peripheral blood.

CDR3 nucleotide sequence: TGTGCCAGTAAGCAACAGACTAGCGGGCGCTCCTACAATGAGCAGTTCTTC. It codes for CASKQQTSGRSYNEQFF. This chain links TRBV19 with TRBJ2-1; 10 bases fit TRBD2. Per the germline V gene, CDR1 is LNHDA and CDR2 is SQIVND (reference sequence). The V gene end was trimmed by 7 bases and the J gene end by 0 bases; junction bases not matched to a gene: 9. The CDR3 loop spans 17 amino acids. The variable domain in full, with the rest retrieved from reference TRBV19 and TRBJ2-1, is DGGITQSPKYLFRKEGQNVTLSCEQNLNHDAMYWYRQDPGQGLRLIYYSQIVNDFQKGDIAEGYSVSREKKESFPLTVTSAQKNPTAFYLCASKQQTSGRSYNEQFFGPGTRLTVL.